A selection of T cell receptor beta chains follows, all from one sample in a study of T cells in Graves' hyperthyroidism and ophthalmopathy. TCRdb re-analysed the multiplex PCR reads in MiXCR, keeping a single row per CDR3 protein. The table has roughly 800,000 distinct CDR3 sequences, over 35% seen once; the top ten hold about 8.9%. The sequenced material came from blood. The receptors stem from a man between 18 and 35 years old with Graves' hyperthyroidism. Each CDR3 is given with its conserved first and last residue.

J gene	V gene	CDR3 protein
TRBJ1-4	TRBV5-1	CASSLERGPATNEKLFF
TRBJ1-5	TRBV4-1	CASSQEQGARQPQHF
TRBJ1-6	TRBV20-1	CSARSGTASYNSPLHF
TRBJ2-5	TRBV9	CTSSVGGGIQETQYF
TRBJ2-7	TRBV2	CARESSGEQYF
TRBJ1-1	TRBV29-1	CSVDARGTEAFF
TRBJ2-5	TRBV2	CASTGTGGAQPQYF
TRBJ2-7	TRBV7-2	CASSHLTGNLYEQYF
TRBJ1-2	TRBV2	CASRHTGYTF
TRBJ1-1	TRBV28	CASSRAGGAFF
TRBJ2-2	TRBV2	CATRGQGGTGELFF
TRBJ1-6	TRBV20-1	CSARDGRLTNSPLHF
TRBJ1-1	TRBV4-1	CASSQELIATVNTEAFF
TRBJ1-1	TRBV7-3	CASSYKMDGNTEAFF